The source of this T cell receptor beta chain is a study of blood T cell repertoires in COVID-19 (dated by TCRdb to the early 2020s). As for the study more broadly: Samples covering the acute and convalescent phases of COVID-19 were provided by collaborators in the United States, Italy and Spain. Where available, HLA class I and class II types were obtained from metadata supplied by the sample provider rather than from assay-based typing. Deeply sampled blood TCRbeta repertoires from subjects exposed to, actively infected with, or recovered from COVID-19 were included in the dataset. The repertoires were released in a freely available public database intended as a resource for research on the immune response to SARS-CoV-2. Samples were obtained from the ongoing ImmuneRACE study (first 160 participants) and from over 1,000 subjects provided by 6 global collaborators. Nearly every sample came with metadata listing a de-identified subject ID, COVID-19 status, age in years and sex. The prospective study material was composed of cDNA or gDNA derived from T cells, B-cell-depleted T cells, or PBMCs. On the study overall, not on this receptor specifically: Clinical and demographic metadata were provided uncurated, with the amount varying by source and participant.

The immunoSEQ Assay, a bias-controlled multiplex PCR, was used to amplify TCRbeta CDR3 regions from genomic DNA. As for the original processing: The number of nucleated cells in each sample was estimated from the amplification of reference gene primers within the assay. To quantify the absolute abundance of each unique TCRbeta CDR3 rearrangement, sequence reads were collapsed and filtered. For each sample, productive Simpson clonality was calculated as the square root of Simpson's diversity index over productive rearrangements. The table was pulled from immuneACCESS by TCRdb, which kept in-frame rearrangements only. Such tables lose some clones; where checked, under half of the loss comes from unresolved V genes, and the rest has no known cause. V and J calls and clone size come straight from that table; D and trimming were deduced from the DNA. A total of some 330,000 clones appear in this sample, more than 75% of them only once. The ten most abundant clones make up roughly 4% of the sample.

Collaborating institutions collected whole blood in K2EDTA tubes following their own protocols. For TCRbeta analysis, collaborator samples were shipped as frozen whole blood, as isolated PBMCs, or as DNA extracted from either sample type. CDR3 length: 18 amino acids, cysteine to phenylalanine. Here the CDR3 DNA is all that survives: 54 bases in frame from base 1. V is clipped by 1 base and J by 6 bases, and the sequence between their germline boundaries is 24 bases long. Taken from the germline V gene (reference sequence), the CDR1 and CDR2 loops are LGHDT and YNNKEL. With regard to this clone: It has no known antigen specificity. No base quality values were provided; no much bigger clone lies one nucleotide off.

The sequence was obtained from a woman in her 50s with active or convalescent COVID-19. Sequencing was done on a sample of peripheral blood. The chain joins TRBV3-1 (or the pseudogene TRBV3-2) to TRBJ1-2, and the D gene may be TRBD1, 6 bases matching. The nucleotides read TGTGCCAGCAGCCAAGTTGGGATGGGGGGGCTCTTAATCCATGGCTACACCTTC. Its translation reads: CASSQVGMGGLLIHGYTF.